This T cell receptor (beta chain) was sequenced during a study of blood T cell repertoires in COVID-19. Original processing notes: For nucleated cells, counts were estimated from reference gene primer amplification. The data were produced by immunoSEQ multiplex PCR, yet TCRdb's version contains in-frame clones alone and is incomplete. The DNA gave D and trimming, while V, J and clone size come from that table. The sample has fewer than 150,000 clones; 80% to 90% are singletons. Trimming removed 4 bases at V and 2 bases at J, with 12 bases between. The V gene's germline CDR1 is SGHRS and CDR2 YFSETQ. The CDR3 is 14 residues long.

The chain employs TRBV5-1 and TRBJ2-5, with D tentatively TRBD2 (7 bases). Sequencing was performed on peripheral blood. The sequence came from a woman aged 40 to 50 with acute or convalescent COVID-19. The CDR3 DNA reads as TGCGCCAGCAGCCGGGGGGCTGAACAAGAGACCCAGTACTTC. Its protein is CASSRGAEQETQYF.